The clone carrying this T cell receptor beta chain was seen a handful of times. Its cognate antigen is unknown. The source of the sample is a study of T and B cells in COVID-19 patients. Study details: The recovered patients had mostly mild to moderate COVID-19 with outpatient management. Study-level findings and limits: Active COVID-19 showed highly clonal TRB repertoires; recovery showed diversity and richness above healthy donors.

Each TRB amplification used roughly 240-550 ng of genomic DNA from blood. BIOMED2 TRB-A/B primer pools were used in multiplex TRB PCR. In TCRdb, the multiplex PCR reads were re-called with MiXCR into one record per CDR3 protein. The data contain roughly 7,000 distinct CDR3 sequences, under 35% of them singletons. V lost 5 bases and J lost 4; bases outside the gene matches: 5. CDR3 length: 15 residues. Per the germline V gene, CDR1 is MNHNY and CDR2 is SVGAGI (reference sequence). The genes are TRBV6-6 and TRBJ2-2; 9 bases match TRBD1. The sample consisted of blood. This receptor was taken from a human donor with active COVID-19. This chain's CDR3 is CASSRTGASTGELFF. The CDR3 coding sequence is TGTGCCAGCAGTCGGACAGGGGCATCCACCGGGGAGCTGTTTTTT.